This entry features one TCR beta chain sequence. Its antigen specificity is not known. Base qualities are not recorded, but no much larger clone differs from it by a single base. Receptors were amplified or captured by the immunoSEQ multiplex PCR assay. The multiplex PCR relied on a mix of 60 forward primers for TCR Vbeta segments and 13 reverse primers for TCR Jbeta segments. Amplification of the CDR3 region of rearranged TCR beta genes was performed with a multiplex PCR assay on genomic DNA. On the Illumina HiSeq System, the amplified TCR beta libraries were sequenced as 87-base-pair reads. In the paper's pipeline: Across the 500 to 850 repertoires, a later analysis counted 78 million or so unique TCR beta chains, approximately 12 million of which were shared by at least two donors. A nearest-neighbor algorithm error-corrected the raw reads and collapsed the reads into unique sequences, merging closely related sequences to remove PCR and sequencing errors. V, D and J gene segments were assigned by aligning CDR3 sequences to IMGT reference sequences. For a sequence to be retained, a match of at least six nucleotides was required to both a V gene segment and a J gene segment. A rearrangement was called productive if the CDR3 had no stop codons and remained in frame with V and J, and every other rearrangement was called non-productive. Following IMGT convention, CDR3 was defined as the stretch from the second conserved V-encoded cysteine to the conserved J-encoded phenylalanine. In an earlier analysis of around 640 of the donors, sequences lacking an unambiguous match to a single V gene segment were excluded. An earlier analysis of 450 to 650 of the donors called V segments functional above 56.7% productive rearrangements and segregating when the between-donor standard deviation exceeded 5%. A statistical classification framework was developed to diagnose cytomegalovirus status using the catalog of TCR beta chain sequences. A later analysis assigned V and J genes by comparing TCR nucleotide sequences with IMGT/GENE-DB human TR gene sequences. The TCRdist pipeline was used in a later analysis to assign CDR3 sequences and most-parsimonious VDJ recombination scenarios. In a later analysis, every TCR beta chain was defined by the combination of its CDR3 amino acid sequence and its V-gene family, and reads without a unique V-gene family were dropped. To address suspected cross-contamination and a sequencing artifact, a later analysis removed a few hundred highly shared, low-generation-probability nucleotide sequences. For each public chain, a later analysis derived a clonal expansion index from normalized ranks of inferred template counts within each repertoire. In a later analysis, generation probabilities were computed using a VDJ recombination model fitted to out-of-frame rearrangements, and the results were checked against IGoR. A later analysis scored TCR-TCR, TCR-HLA and TCR-CMV co-occurrence with hypergeometric tests, applying a repertoire-size bias correction to TCR pairs. In a later analysis, false discovery rates were estimated by permuting HLA or CMV assignments 20 times. In a later analysis, co-occurring TCRs were grouped with DBSCAN, and TCRdist sequence similarity was added when clustering was performed within HLA-allele-positive subsets. Repertoires with fewer than 30,000 or more than 120,000 public chains, plus five repertoires with anomalous nucleotide sharing, were excluded from co-occurrence clustering. TCRdb stores this immuneACCESS table with in-frame sequences only. Part of the clones is absent; in the studies checked, under half of the shortfall reflects unresolved V genes, and no reason is known for the rest. That table is the source of V, J and clone size, and D and trimming were worked out from the DNA. This sample comprises about 270,000 clones, roughly 70% of them detected only once. The biggest ten clones account for around 2.3% of the sample.

The cohort comprised several hundred healthy bone marrow donors. All cohort members were sampled while nominally healthy, although unrecorded immune exposures were likely present. The donor tested CMV seronegative and was one of the 352 seronegative cohort members. Every donor gave a peripheral blood sample, and the peripheral blood mononuclear cells from that sample were used for TCR beta sequencing. The Qiagen DNeasy Blood Extraction Kit was used to extract genomic DNA from the blood cell samples. The germline V gene encodes CDR1 MNHNS and CDR2 SASEGT. Reading from cysteine to phenylalanine, the CDR3 counts 15 amino acids. Only the CDR3 portion is preserved as DNA: 45 bases, with reading frame beginning at the first base. V has 6 bases trimmed and J has 2 bases trimmed; junction bases matching no gene number 3. This entry belongs to a study of cytomegalovirus exposure and HLA in healthy donors (dated by TCRdb to about 2017). For context, the study as a whole: In an earlier analysis of about 560 of the donors, about 270 Gb of sequence data and 90 million to 120 million unique TCR beta sequences from roughly 190 million T cells were reported. An earlier analysis of 587 of the donors applied high-throughput TCR beta sequencing to assess whether each TCR beta V gene segment acted as functional or pseudogenic. Rather than drawing on any new phenotypic data, the later analysis identified candidate immune exposures from TCR beta sequences and the way those sequences occurred across donors. To predict cytomegalovirus infection status, the study combined high-throughput TCR immunosequencing, statistical association of individual TCRs with disease status, and machine learning. Along with the roughly 700-subject first cohort, a separate validation cohort of about 110 different subjects was used. The aim of the study was to test whether cataloging public T cell receptors could identify signatures of past pathogen exposure. Using immunosequencing, the study profiled T cell repertoires from about 610 subjects and related those repertoires to cytomegalovirus serostatus. Of the approximately 370 genotyped donors, approximately 80% were placed in the genetic ancestry cluster associated with self-reported Caucasian donors. All discovery cohort repertoires had been generated on a single sequencing platform. Genome-wide SNP genotypes for about three fifths of the roughly 670 donors were used in a later genetic analysis, which treated that subset as a discovery cohort. Roughly five DR-DQ haplotypes were handled as single units for association and clustering because linkage in the cohort was strong. Across 398 genotyped donors of the cohort, an average of about 240,000 unique TCR beta nucleotide sequences per donor were sequenced, and 15% to 20% of those sequences were non-productive. HLA typing included class I and class II loci at four-digit resolution. The number of donors typed differed by locus, with about 629-640 for A, B, C, DRB1 and DQB1, roughly 520 for DQA1, under 610 for DPA1, and over 400 for DPB1. Donor age, sex, ethnicity and CMV serostatus were compiled together with the repertoire data. In a later analysis, previously published TCR beta repertoires from several hundred donors were re-analyzed and high-resolution HLA genotyping was added so that TCR occurrence patterns could be studied. An early release that covered 500 to 800 HLA-typed donors contained approximately 290 gigabases of sequencing data and tens of millions of unique TCR sequences. General study outcomes and caveats: Assigning TCR associations to individual alleles was difficult when HLA alleles, especially DR and DQ, strongly co-occurred. Sequencing depth was assumed to be roughly uniform across donors in the presence/absence analyses, though that assumption may not hold. The authors suggested that the approach could potentially be extended to other disease states and immunological phenotypes. In a later analysis, the rate of TCR association differed among HLA loci, with DRB1 alleles having the most associated TCRs and HLA-C alleles having the fewest. In a later genetic analysis, fewer N-insertions in productive TCRs were reported among donors in an Asian-associated ancestry cluster than the approximately 710-donor mean. Because counts were too low, more than 15 rarely observed V segments, including chromosome 9 orphons, were excluded from the earlier analysis of around 640 of the donors. Several of the top co-occurrence clusters appeared to be linked to parvovirus B19, influenza, CMV and Epstein-Barr virus, according to a later analysis. Because HLA typing was unavailable for some donors at each locus, only the typed subset was used in association tests. The sequencing pipeline was judged likely to have produced a cluster of highly shared sequence variants as a technical artifact. A further reported finding was that TCR beta sequences accurately predicted the HLA-A and HLA-B alleles for most subjects in the first cohort. The study gave a list of more than 150 TCR beta chains associated with cytomegalovirus. Only TCR beta chains were sequenced in this cohort, and the absence of alpha or paired-chain data limited detectable features. Correlated functional status among segregating V segments might reflect linkage disequilibrium, but an unknown experimental factor could not be ruled out. An association between a missense DCLRE1C variant and V-gene and J-gene trimming of TCR beta chains was found in a later genetic analysis and replicated in an independent cohort. According to a later analysis, most CMV-associated TCR beta chains appeared to be HLA-restricted, and the HLA associations seemed to be driven largely by CMV exposure. In a later analysis, HLA-associated TCR beta chains showed more clonal expansion and lower generation probabilities than non-associated chains that were equally common. A later analysis associated about 16,000 TCR beta sequences with specific HLA alleles at a false discovery rate of 0.05. An earlier analysis of 587 of the donors showed that most TCR beta V segments appeared in productive rearrangements either about 87% or about 30% of the time, which broadly matched IMGT annotations. The classifier was reported to diagnose cytomegalovirus status with high specificity and sensitivity in both the original cohort and the validation cohort. Across donors, most TCR sequences were observed very rarely, whereas some public TCRs were present in many individuals. For the cohort, immune exposure information was limited to CMV serostatus. A few of the identified cytomegalovirus-associated TCR beta chains were confirmed in vitro to be specific for cytomegalovirus antigens. Some IMGT-functional V segments, including TRBV6-2 and TRBV6-3, could not be distinguished by the 87-base-pair reads and were therefore excluded.

The TCR comes from a female donor in good health and CMV-seronegative. The sequenced sample consisted of PBMCs. The receptor chain draws on TRBV6-1 and TRBJ2-1; TRBD2 matches 11 bases in the middle. The sequenced DNA: TGTGCCAGCAGGGAACTAGCGGGAGCCTACAATGAGCAGTTCTTC. It codes for CASRELAGAYNEQFF.